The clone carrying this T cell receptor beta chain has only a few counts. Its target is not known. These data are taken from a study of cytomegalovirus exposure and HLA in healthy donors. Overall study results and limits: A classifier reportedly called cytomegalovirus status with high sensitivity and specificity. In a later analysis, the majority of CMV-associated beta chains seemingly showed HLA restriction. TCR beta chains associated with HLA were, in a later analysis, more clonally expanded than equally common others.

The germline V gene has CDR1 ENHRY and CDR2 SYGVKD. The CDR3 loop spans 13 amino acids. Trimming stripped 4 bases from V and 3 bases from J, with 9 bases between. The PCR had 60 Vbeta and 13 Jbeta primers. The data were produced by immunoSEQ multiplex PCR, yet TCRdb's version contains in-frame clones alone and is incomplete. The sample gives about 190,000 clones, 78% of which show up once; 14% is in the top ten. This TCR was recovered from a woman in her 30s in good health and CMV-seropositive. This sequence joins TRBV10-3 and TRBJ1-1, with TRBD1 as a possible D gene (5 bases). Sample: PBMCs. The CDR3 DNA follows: TGTGCCATCAGTGGGACACAGGACACTGAAGCTTTCTTT. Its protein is CAISGTQDTEAFF.